These 22 T cell receptor beta chains were sequenced from one sample in a study of graft-versus-host responses after intestinal transplantation. These TCRs' antigens remain unknown. The protocol was immunoSEQ multiplex PCR, while the TCRdb copy is restricted to in-frame clones and leaves out a portion. The table records tens of thousands of clones, about 95% of them present only once. The source material was unstimulated CD4+ T cells sorted from spleen or lymph node cells, sampled before transplant. All receptors derive from a human donor who was the organ donor for an intestinal transplant.

The CDR3 coding sequence is TGTGCCAGTAGTATAGACCCCCACGGCAACTATGGCTACACCTTC. The encoded protein is CASSIDPHGNYGYTF. This sequence joins TRBV19 and TRBJ1-2; D gene uncertain. Germline CDR1 and CDR2: LNHDA and SQIVND (reference sequence). V was cut by 0 bases and J by 2 bases, with 10 bases left in between. The CDR3 spans 15 residues. Variable domain in full (rest from reference TRBV19 and TRBJ1-2): DGGITQSPKYLFRKEGQNVTLSCEQNLNHDAMYWYRQDPGQGLRLIYYSQIVNDFQKGDIAEGYSVSREKKESFPLTVTSAQKNPTAFYLCASSIDPHGNYGYTFGSGTRLTVV.

This clone came up a few times. V gene TRBV19 combines with J gene TRBJ1-4; 10 bases map to TRBD1. This CDR3 has 14 residues. Germline loops: CDR1 LNHDA, CDR2 SQIVND (reference sequence). J was trimmed by 4 bases and V by 8 bases; bases with no gene match: 4. The CDR3 is CASYGTGVNEKLFF. The CDR3 DNA follows: TGTGCCAGTTACGGGACAGGGGTTAATGAAAAACTGTTTTTT.

The chain is built from TRBV5-1 and TRBJ2-3; TRBD2 agrees at 9 bases. Germline trimming cut 4 bases from V and 5 bases from J; bases unmatched to any gene: 11. CDR1 is SGHRS, CDR2 YFSETQ, per germline. This CDR3 region has 16 residues. CDR3 sequence reads: CASSPRFSGGEDTQYF. CDR3 bases: TGCGCCAGCAGCCCCCGGTTTAGCGGGGGCGAAGATACGCAGTATTTT.

This clone was detected once. The chain has TRBV28 and TRBJ1-1; D is perhaps TRBD1 (5 bases). V was cut by 6 bases and J by 7 bases, with 12 bases left in between. Germline V gene data show CDR1 as MDHEN and CDR2 as SYDVKM. CDR3 size: 12 residues. Here the CDR3 reads CASSKLGREAFF. CDR3 DNA sequence: TGTGCCAGCAGCAAATTGGGGCGTGAAGCTTTCTTT.

Points on this clone: A junction boundary mismatches the germline segment, possibly from a read error. The V gene is TRBV7-7, the J gene TRBJ2-7; 8 nucleotides match TRBD2. Germline loops: CDR1 SSHAT, CDR2 FNYEAQ (reference sequence). CDR3 length: 16 residues. The CDR3 sequence is CASSLGPRGDNYEQYF. CDR3 bases: TGTGCTAGCAGCTTAGGCCCGCGGGGGGACAACTACGAGCAGTACTTC.

This sequence joins TRBV19 and TRBJ1-1; maybe TRBD1 (6 bases). The CDR3 consists of 15 residues. Trimming shortened V by 4 bases and J by 0 bases, and 12 bases separated the two germline ends. Germline V gene data show CDR1 as LNHDA and CDR2 as SQIVND (reference sequence). CDR3 loop: CASSRTDTMNTEAFF. In DNA form, the CDR3 reads TGTGCCAGTAGTAGGACAGATACGATGAACACTGAAGCTTTCTTT.

The V call is TRBV7-6, the J call TRBJ2-3, with 7 bases identical to TRBD2. Germline V gives CDR1 SGHVS, CDR2 FNYEAQ. V was clipped by 1 base and J by 2 bases; unmatched bases: 6. CDR3 size: 16 residues. The CDR3 region is CASSLVAGGYTDTQYF. In nucleotides, the CDR3 is TGTGCCAGCAGCTTAGTTGCCGGGGGGTACACAGATACGCAGTATTTT.

The gene calls are TRBV6-1 and TRBJ2-7, with 7 bases that match TRBD2. The J segment lost 2 bases and the V segment lost 4 bases, leaving 23 bases of the junction unmatched. CDR3 length: 20 residues. Germline lookup yields CDR1 MNHNS and CDR2 SASEGT. Here the CDR3 DNA reads TGTGCCAGCAGTGCGGTACGGATCTATGATGGGCGGGGGAACCCCTACGAGCAGTACTTC. Its protein product is CASSAVRIYDGRGNPYEQYF.

The chain joins TRBV6-6 to TRBJ2-7, with D hard to call. With 7 bases removed from V and 0 bases from J, the gap between germline ends came to 19 bases. The CDR3 is made up of 16 amino acids. Germline CDR1 reads MNHNY; CDR2 reads SVGAGI (reference sequence). The chain's CDR3 is CASTLDWSPASYEQYF. The CDR3, as DNA: TGTGCCAGCACCTTAGATTGGTCCCCTGCCTCCTACGAGCAGTACTTC.

The chain employs TRBV18 and TRBJ2-7, with D possibly being TRBD2 (7 bases). Trimming removed 4 bases at V and 5 bases at J, with 18 bases between. CDR3 length: 15 residues. Germline V gives CDR1 KGHSH, CDR2 LQKENI. This CDR3 reads CASSRKAGAGDEQYF. In nucleotides, the CDR3 is TGTGCCAGCTCACGGAAGGCGGGGGCCGGCGACGAGCAGTACTTC.

This clone was observed a handful of times. The rearrangement uses TRBV5-6 and TRBJ2-7; D gene unclear. Germline CDR1 is SGHDT and CDR2 is YYEEEE. The CDR3 has 13 residues. V was clipped by 0 bases and J by 3 bases, with 7 bases between them. The CDR3 coding sequence is TGTGCCAGCAGCTTGGACCCCAGCTACGAGCAGTACTTC. Protein sequence: CASSLDPSYEQYF.

About this clone: Other DNA sequences in the same sample also yield this CDR3. The chain uses TRBV9 and TRBJ2-2; D might be TRBD2 (5 bases). The CDR3 contains 14 residues. Trimming shortened V by 0 bases and J by 4 bases, and 7 bases separated the two germline ends. The germline gives CDR1 SGDLS, CDR2 YYNGEE. The CDR3 DNA reads TGTGCCAGCAGCGTAGGAGGGAGCACCGGGGAGCTGTTTTTT. Amino acid sequence: CASSVGGSTGELFF.

The chain has TRBV2 and TRBJ2-3; the match to TRBD1 covers 9 bases. V gave up 8 bases and J gave up 1 base; unmatched junction bases: 4. Germline V gives CDR1 SNHLY, CDR2 FYNNEI. This CDR3 is 14 amino acids long. CDR3 bases: TGTGCCAGCGGACGGGACAGGGGCACAGATACGCAGTATTTT. Protein: CASGRDRGTDTQYF.

This chain joins TRBV2 and TRBJ2-2; TRBD1 aligns across 10 bases. Per germline, CDR1 SNHLY and CDR2 FYNNEI. CDR3 length equals 13 residues. The V and J ends lost 7 bases and 6 bases, in that order; junction bases with no gene match: 2. The CDR3 coding sequence is TGTGCCAGCACCGGACAGGGGGCCGGGGAGCTGTTTTTT. Amino acids: CASTGQGAGELFF. The full variable domain, its missing parts supplied by reference TRBV2 and TRBJ2-2, is EPEVTQTPSHQVTQMGQEVILRCVPISNHLYFYWYRQILGQKVEFLVSFYNNEISEKSEIFDDQFSVERPDGSNFTLKIRSTKLEDSAMYFCASTGQGAGELFFGEGSRLTVL.

The J gene is TRBJ1-4, the V gene TRBV7-9; perhaps TRBD1 as D (5 bases). CDR1 SEHNR and CDR2 FQNEAQ come from the germline V gene (reference sequence). The V and J ends lost 5 bases and 7 bases respectively, with 20 bases between them. This CDR3 has 16 amino acids. CDR3 protein: CASSLATGPLVEKLFF. DNA for the CDR3: TGTGCCAGCAGCCTTGCTACGGGACCCCTCGTTGAAAAACTGTTTTTT.

The chain uses TRBV19 and TRBJ2-7, with TRBD1 identical over 7 bases. Germline V gives CDR1 LNHDA, CDR2 SQIVND (reference sequence). There are 16 residues in the CDR3. V lost 1 base, J lost 2 bases, and 8 bases stayed unmatched. The CDR3 is CASSIGGPGGPYEQYF. CDR3 DNA: TGTGCCAGTAGTATAGGGGGCCCAGGGGGTCCCTACGAGCAGTACTTC.

This chain's CDR3 is CASSLQGALIQETQYF. CDR3 nucleotides: TGTGCCAGCAGCTTACAGGGGGCTCTAATTCAAGAGACCCAGTACTTC. The V gene is TRBV7-6, the J gene TRBJ2-5; 8 bases are shared with TRBD1. Germline V gene data show CDR1 as SGHVS and CDR2 as FNYEAQ. CDR3 length: 16 residues. Losses at the gene ends were 2 bases for V and 2 bases for J; bases not matched to a gene: 7.

The rearrangement links TRBV21-1 to TRBJ1-4. TRBV21-1 is marked as a pseudogene. CDR3 length: 13 residues. CDR3 DNA sequence: TGTGCCAGCAGGGGCCTCGGGGGTGAAAAACTGTTTTTT. This gives the protein CASRGLGGEKLFF.

The chain carries TRBV7-2 and TRBJ1-5; no firm D call. The V gene lost 5 bases and the J gene lost 2 bases, with 13 bases spanning the gap. The CDR3 runs to 15 residues. Germline-derived CDR1 and CDR2 are SGHTA and FQGNSA. The CDR3 sequence is CASSDAAGRNQPQHF. As DNA, the CDR3 is TGTGCCAGCAGCGATGCTGCGGGTCGCAATCAGCCCCAGCATTTT.

This chain connects TRBV2 to TRBJ1-1, with D possibly being TRBD1 (6 bases). CDR1 SNHLY and CDR2 FYNNEI come from the germline V gene. V lost 6 bases and J 5 bases, leaving 19 bases between the germline ends. CDR3 length equals 15 residues. Written as DNA, the CDR3 is TGTGCCAGCAGACCAGAATCAGGGGAGTTGACTGAAGCTTTCTTT. This codes for CASRPESGELTEAFF.

The V and J genes are TRBV6-5 and TRBJ1-1; D not resolved. The CDR3 sequence is 15 residues long. Trimming took off 5 bases at V and 1 base at J, with 14 bases between the two ends. Germline V gives CDR1 MNHEY, CDR2 SVGAGI. Here the CDR3 reads CASSALTEPNTEAFF. The CDR3 coding sequence is TGTGCCAGCAGTGCACTAACAGAACCGAACACTGAAGCTTTCTTT.

This sequence joins TRBV7-2 and TRBJ2-7, with 11 nucleotides matching TRBD1. The CDR3 length is 13 residues. The J segment lost 11 bases and the V segment lost 2 bases, leaving 5 bases of the junction unmatched. Germline CDR1 SGHTA, CDR2 FQGNSA. CDR3 sequence (DNA): TGTGCCAGCAGCTTATCCCGGACAGGGGGCAAGTACTTC. This codes for CASSLSRTGGKYF. Complete variable domain (other parts from reference TRBV7-2 and TRBJ2-7): GAGVSQSPSNKVTEKGKDVELRCDPISGHTALYWYRQSLGQGLEFLIYFQGNSAPDKSGLPSDRFSAERTGGSVSTLTIQRTQQEDSAVYLCASSLSRTGGKYFGPGTRLTVT.